The 19 T cell receptor beta chains reported below all come from one sample, sequenced in a study of blood T cell repertoires in COVID-19. The protocol was immunoSEQ multiplex PCR, while the TCRdb copy is restricted to in-frame clones and leaves out a portion. Counted here are approximately 200,000 clones, approximately 86% occurring once; the ten biggest clones make up about 4%. Specimen: PBMCs or T cells enriched from blood (not recorded which). These receptors were obtained from a woman aged 25-40 years who had been exposed to COVID-19.

The CDR3 DNA reads as TGTGCCAGCAGCCAGAGGTTCAGGGGCGATCAGCCCCAGCATTTT. Translating gives CASSQRFRGDQPQHF. The chain carries TRBV3-1 (or the pseudogene TRBV3-2) and TRBJ1-5; D might be TRBD1 (6 bases). The CDR3 loop spans 15 amino acids. From germline, CDR1 is LGHDT and CDR2 YNNKEL (reference sequence). V was shortened by 3 bases and J by 5 bases, with 14 bases between the two germline ends.

The chain recombines TRBV5-1 with TRBJ2-3; D is possibly TRBD1 (7 bases). Germline V gene sequence: CDR1 SGHRS, CDR2 YFSETQ. The CDR3 contains 16 residues. The V gene lost 2 bases and the J gene lost 2 bases, with 15 bases spanning the gap. The CDR3 sequence: CASSFQGGEVTDTQYF. The CDR3 coding sequence is TGCGCCAGCAGCTTCCAGGGGGGAGAGGTCACAGATACGCAGTATTTT.

The CDR3 reads CATSDPKGLLTDTQYF. Here the CDR3 DNA reads TGTGCCACCAGTGACCCGAAGGGACTGCTCACAGATACGCAGTATTTT. The chain employs TRBV24-1 and TRBJ2-3, with D tentatively TRBD2 (6 bases). CDR1 is KGHDR and CDR2 is SFDVKD in the germline V gene. Deletions cut 4 bases from V and 2 bases from J, with 15 bases between. This CDR3 contains 16 residues.

CDR3 residues: CSVAVQENTEAFF. The CDR3 region has the DNA TGCAGCGTTGCCGTACAGGAGAACACTGAAGCTTTCTTT. This rearrangement joins TRBV29-1 to TRBJ1-1, with D possibly TRBD1 on 5 matching bases. CDR3 length equals 13 residues. V gave up 4 bases and J gave up 1 base, with 10 bases separating them. Germline CDR1 reads SQVTM; CDR2 reads ANQGSEA.

The chain carries TRBV24-1 and TRBJ1-4, with no clear D. Per the germline V gene, CDR1 is KGHDR and CDR2 is SFDVKD. The CDR3 runs 13 residues. V lost 5 bases and J lost 4, with 7 bases in between. The CDR3 nucleotides are TGTGCCACCAGTGCCCGGTATAATGAAAAACTGTTTTTT. This sequence encodes CATSARYNEKLFF.

The chain links TRBV5-1 to TRBJ1-2, with 10 bases matching TRBD1. Per germline, CDR1 SGHRS and CDR2 YFSETQ. The V segment lost 3 bases and the J segment 1 base; nucleotides outside the gene matches: 0. There are 14 residues in the CDR3. Here the CDR3 DNA reads TGCGCCAGCAGCTGGACAGGGGGTAACTATGGCTACACCTTC. This gives the protein CASSWTGGNYGYTF.

This clone has more than one count but fewer than ten. The chain recombines TRBV19 with TRBJ1-2, with 10 bases fitting TRBD1. This CDR3 has 14 residues. Trimming removed 5 bases from V and 7 bases from J; junction bases left unmatched: 7. The germline gives CDR1 LNHDA, CDR2 SQIVND (reference sequence). The DNA for the CDR3 is TGTGCCAGTAGTCCCCGGACAGGGGGTATTGGCTACACCTTC. It codes for CASSPRTGGIGYTF.

The V gene is TRBV27, the J gene TRBJ1-3, with 8 bases aligning to TRBD1. The CDR3 totals 15 residues. Germline V gene sequence: CDR1 MNHEY, CDR2 SMNVEV (reference sequence). Trimming removed 2 bases from V and 4 bases from J; junction bases left unmatched: 4. As DNA, the CDR3 is TGTGCCAGCAGTTTACCCTGGACAGGGGGAAACACCATATATTTT. Encoded protein: CASSLPWTGGNTIYF.

This clone was found once. The rearrangement links TRBV5-5 to TRBJ2-7, with TRBD1 matching over 9 bases. The V segment lost 0 bases and the J segment 4 bases; nucleotides outside the gene matches: 8. CDR3 length: 16 amino acids. CDR1 SGHKS and CDR2 YYEKEE come from the germline V gene (reference sequence). The CDR3 sequence: CASSLVGTGPNYEQYF. The CDR3 DNA sequence: TGTGCCAGCAGCTTGGTAGGGACAGGGCCGAATTACGAGCAGTACTTC. The whole variable domain, filled in from reference TRBV5-5 and TRBJ2-7, reads DAGVTQSPTHLIKTRGQQVTLRCSPISGHKSVSWYQQVLGQGPQFIFQYYEKEERGRGNFPDRFSARQFPNYSSELNVNALLLGDSALYLCASSLVGTGPNYEQYFGPGTRLTVT.

The rearrangement uses TRBV6-1 and TRBJ2-7; D gene ambiguous. The CDR3 runs 14 residues. V dropped 3 bases and J dropped 2 bases, with 11 bases sitting between them. Germline CDR1 reads MNHNS; CDR2 reads SASEGT. In DNA, the CDR3 is TGTGCCAGCAGTGAGGGCCCGCCGACCTACGAGCAGTACTTC. This gives the protein CASSEGPPTYEQYF.

The chain links TRBV3-1 (or the pseudogene TRBV3-2) to TRBJ2-7, with 12 bases fitting TRBD1. The CDR3 consists of 14 residues. The V gene end was trimmed by 4 bases and the J gene end by 6 bases; junction bases not matched to a gene: 4. Germline V gives CDR1 LGHDT, CDR2 YNNKEL (reference sequence). The CDR3 loop is CASSLGQGAGEQYF. The DNA of the CDR3 is TGTGCCAGCAGCCTGGGACAGGGGGCCGGCGAGCAGTACTTC.

V gene TRBV10-1 combines with J gene TRBJ2-2; D is undetermined. The length of the CDR3 is 13 residues. Trimming removed 2 bases from V and 4 bases from J, with 5 bases in between. Germline CDR1 is WNHNN and CDR2 is SYGVQD (reference sequence). DNA for the CDR3: TGCGCCAGCAGTGAGCCCTTCACCGGGGAGCTGTTTTTT. Translated, it gives CASSEPFTGELFF.

The chain joins TRBV6-5 to TRBJ1-5; D is perhaps TRBD1 (5 bases). The CDR3 totals 15 residues. In germline, CDR1 is MNHEY, CDR2 SVGAGI. Trimming took off 2 bases at V and 0 bases at J, with 8 bases between the two ends. The DNA for the CDR3 is TGTGCCAGCAGTTACGGGGGGAATAGCAATCAGCCCCAGCATTTT. Its translation is CASSYGGNSNQPQHF.

The gene calls are TRBV3-1 (or the pseudogene TRBV3-2) and TRBJ2-3; 8 nucleotides match TRBD2. Per germline, CDR1 LGHDT and CDR2 YNNKEL (reference sequence). Trimming cost V 1 base and J 3 bases; bases outside gene matches: 6. This CDR3 comprises 16 residues. CDR3 nucleotide sequence: TGTGCCAGCAGCCAAGCGGCTAGCGGGCTTACAGATACGCAGTATTTT. Amino acids: CASSQAASGLTDTQYF.

The chain recombines TRBV27 with TRBJ1-2; D is perhaps TRBD1 (5 bases). CDR3 length: 14 amino acids. In germline, CDR1 is MNHEY, CDR2 SMNVEV (reference sequence). Deletions cut 2 bases from V and 6 bases from J, with 13 bases between. In nucleotides, the CDR3 is TGTGCCAGCAGTTTAAACGGGGGGATCGATGGCTACACCTTC. Protein: CASSLNGGIDGYTF.

The chain is built from TRBV7-3 and TRBJ2-3, with TRBD2 matching over 13 bases. Germline CDR1 SGHTA, CDR2 FQGTGA. V shed 2 bases, J shed 3 bases, and the junction held 8 bases outside the gene matches. This CDR3 comprises 18 residues. CDR3 protein: CASSLGTSGGAVTDTQYF. The DNA for the CDR3 is TGTGCCAGCAGCTTAGGTACTAGCGGGGGGGCCGTGACAGATACGCAGTATTTT.

V and J are TRBV27 and TRBJ2-4; 11 bases are a match to TRBD2. V gave up 1 base and J gave up 7 bases; unmatched junction bases: 9. Per germline, CDR1 MNHEY and CDR2 SMNVEV (reference sequence). CDR3 length equals 17 residues. The CDR3 region has the DNA TGTGCCAGCAGTTTATTATCGGCTAGCGGGGGGATGAACATTCAGTACTTC. This translates into CASSLLSASGGMNIQYF.

V usage is TRBV15 and J usage is TRBJ2-1, with 11 bases identical to TRBD2. The CDR3 spans 16 residues. The ends lost 7 bases at V and 6 bases at J; junction bases unmatched: 11. The germline gives CDR1 LNHNV, CDR2 YYDKDF (reference sequence). CDR3 region: CATNSGLAASGNEQFF. CDR3 DNA: TGTGCCACCAACTCGGGACTAGCGGCATCGGGCAATGAGCAGTTCTTC.

Here the CDR3 reads CASSLNSAGGLTGELFF. The DNA of the CDR3 is TGTGCCAGCAGCTTAAATTCAGCAGGAGGACTCACCGGGGAGCTGTTTTTT. This chain uses TRBV7-9 with TRBJ2-2, with a possible D match to TRBD2 (5 bases). The length of the CDR3 is 17 residues. CDR1 and CDR2 (germline): SEHNR, FQNEAQ (reference sequence). V shed 2 bases and J shed 4 bases, with 17 bases lying between them.